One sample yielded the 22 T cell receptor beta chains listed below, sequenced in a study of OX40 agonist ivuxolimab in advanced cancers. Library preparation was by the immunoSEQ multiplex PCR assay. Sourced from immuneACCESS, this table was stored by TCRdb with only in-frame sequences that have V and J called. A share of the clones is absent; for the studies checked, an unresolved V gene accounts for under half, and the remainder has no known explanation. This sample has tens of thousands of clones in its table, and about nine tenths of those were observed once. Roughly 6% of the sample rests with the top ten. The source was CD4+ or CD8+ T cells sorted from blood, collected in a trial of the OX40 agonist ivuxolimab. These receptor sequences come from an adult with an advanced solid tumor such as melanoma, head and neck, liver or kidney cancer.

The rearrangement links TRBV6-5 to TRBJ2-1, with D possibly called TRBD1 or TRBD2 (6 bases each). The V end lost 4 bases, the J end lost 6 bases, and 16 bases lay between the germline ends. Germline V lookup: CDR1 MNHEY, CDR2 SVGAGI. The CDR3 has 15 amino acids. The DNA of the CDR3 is TGTGCCAGCAGTTCCACCTCCGGGGGCCTCAATGAGCAGTTCTTC. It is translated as CASSSTSGGLNEQFF.

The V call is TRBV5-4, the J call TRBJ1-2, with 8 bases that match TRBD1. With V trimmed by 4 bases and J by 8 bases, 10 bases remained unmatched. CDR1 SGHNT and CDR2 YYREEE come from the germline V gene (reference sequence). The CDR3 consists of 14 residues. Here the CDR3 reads CASSIGQGGKGYTF. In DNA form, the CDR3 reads TGTGCCAGCAGCATTGGACAGGGAGGAAAGGGCTACACCTTC. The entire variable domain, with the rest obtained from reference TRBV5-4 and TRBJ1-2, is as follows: ETGVTQSPTHLIKTRGQQVTLRCSSQSGHNTVSWYQQALGQGPQFIFQYYREEENGRGNFPPRFSGLQFPNYSSELNVNALELDDSALYLCASSIGQGGKGYTFGSGTRLTVV.

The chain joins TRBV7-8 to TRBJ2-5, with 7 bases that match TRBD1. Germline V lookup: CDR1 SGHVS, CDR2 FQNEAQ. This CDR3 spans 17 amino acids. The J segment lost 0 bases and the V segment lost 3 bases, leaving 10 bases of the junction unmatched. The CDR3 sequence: CASSLKPNTGDQETQYF. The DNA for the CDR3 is TGTGCCAGCAGCTTGAAACCGAACACAGGGGACCAAGAGACCCAGTACTTC.

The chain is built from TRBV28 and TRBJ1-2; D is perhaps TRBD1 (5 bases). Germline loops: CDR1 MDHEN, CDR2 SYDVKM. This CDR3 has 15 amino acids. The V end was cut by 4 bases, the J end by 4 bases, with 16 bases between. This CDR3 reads CASSYVVGGGYGYTF. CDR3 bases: TGTGCCAGCAGTTACGTCGTGGGGGGAGGCTATGGCTACACCTTC.

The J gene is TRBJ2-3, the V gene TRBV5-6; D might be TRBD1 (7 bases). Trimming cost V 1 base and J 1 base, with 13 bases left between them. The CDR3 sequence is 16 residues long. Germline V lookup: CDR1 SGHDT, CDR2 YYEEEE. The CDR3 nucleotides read TGTGCCAGCAGCTTGTCAGGGGGGCCCCGCACAGATACGCAGTATTTT. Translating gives CASSLSGGPRTDTQYF.

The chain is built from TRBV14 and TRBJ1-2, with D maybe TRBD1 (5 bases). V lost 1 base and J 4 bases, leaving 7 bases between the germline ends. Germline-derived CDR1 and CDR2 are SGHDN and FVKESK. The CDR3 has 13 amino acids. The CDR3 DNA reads TGTGCCAGCAGCCAAGGGGGGTTCTATGGCTACACCTTC. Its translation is CASSQGGFYGYTF.

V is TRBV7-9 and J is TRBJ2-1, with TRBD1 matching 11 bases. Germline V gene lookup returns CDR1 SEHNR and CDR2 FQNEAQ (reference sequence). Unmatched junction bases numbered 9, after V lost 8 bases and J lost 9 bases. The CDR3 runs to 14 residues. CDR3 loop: CASYTPGQGVEQFF. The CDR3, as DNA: TGTGCCAGCTATACCCCGGGACAGGGGGTTGAGCAGTTCTTC.

The CDR3 DNA follows: TGCGCCAGCAGCCACACAGGGACGGGAGATCAAGAGACCCAGTACTTC. Residues: CASSHTGTGDQETQYF. The rearrangement links TRBV4-3 to TRBJ2-5, with D perhaps given as TRBD1 or TRBD2 (6 bases each). Trimming pared 3 bases from V and 2 bases from J, leaving 16 bases between. The CDR3 totals 16 residues. The V gene's germline CDR1 is LGHNA and CDR2 YSLEER.

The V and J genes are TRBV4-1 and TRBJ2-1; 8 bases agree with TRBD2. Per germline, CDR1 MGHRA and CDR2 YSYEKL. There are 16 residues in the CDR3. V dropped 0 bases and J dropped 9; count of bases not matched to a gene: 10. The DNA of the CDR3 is TGCGCCAGCAGCCAAGATGTCGGACTAGCCCCCGGTGAGCAGTTCTTC. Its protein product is CASSQDVGLAPGEQFF.

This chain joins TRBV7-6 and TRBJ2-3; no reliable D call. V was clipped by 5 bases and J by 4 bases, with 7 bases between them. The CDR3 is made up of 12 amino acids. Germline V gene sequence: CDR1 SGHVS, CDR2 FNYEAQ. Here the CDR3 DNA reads TGTGCCAGCAGCCATCTCCCAGATACGCAGTATTTT. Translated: CASSHLPDTQYF.

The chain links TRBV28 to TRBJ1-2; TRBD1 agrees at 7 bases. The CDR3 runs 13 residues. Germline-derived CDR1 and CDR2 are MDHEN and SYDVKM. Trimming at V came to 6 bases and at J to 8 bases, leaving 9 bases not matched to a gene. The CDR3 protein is CASRPTGYGGYTF. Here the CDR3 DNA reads TGTGCCAGCAGACCGACAGGGTACGGCGGCTACACCTTC.

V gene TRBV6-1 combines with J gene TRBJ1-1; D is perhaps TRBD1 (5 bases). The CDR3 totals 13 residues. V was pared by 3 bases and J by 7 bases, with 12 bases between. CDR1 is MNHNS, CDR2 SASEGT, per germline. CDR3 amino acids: CASSEMTVREAFF. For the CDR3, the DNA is TGTGCCAGCAGTGAGATGACAGTTCGTGAAGCTTTCTTT.

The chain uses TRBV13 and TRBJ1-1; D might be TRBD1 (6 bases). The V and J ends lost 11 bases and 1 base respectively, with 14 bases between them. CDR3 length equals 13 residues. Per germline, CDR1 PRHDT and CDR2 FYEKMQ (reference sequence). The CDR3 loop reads CACEGGQNTEAFF. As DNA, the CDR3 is TGTGCCTGCGAGGGGGGGCAGAACACTGAAGCTTTCTTT.

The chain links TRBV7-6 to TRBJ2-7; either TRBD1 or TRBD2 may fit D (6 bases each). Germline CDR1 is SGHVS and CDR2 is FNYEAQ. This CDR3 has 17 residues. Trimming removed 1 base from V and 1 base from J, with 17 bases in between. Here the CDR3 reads CASSLEGGQGLSYEQYF. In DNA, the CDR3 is TGTGCCAGCAGCTTAGAAGGGGGGCAGGGACTTTCCTACGAGCAGTACTTC.

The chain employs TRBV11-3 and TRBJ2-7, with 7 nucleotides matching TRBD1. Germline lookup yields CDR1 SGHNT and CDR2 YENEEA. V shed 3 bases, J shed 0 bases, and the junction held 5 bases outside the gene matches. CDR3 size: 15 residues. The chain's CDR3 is CASSLMTGSSYEQYF. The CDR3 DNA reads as TGTGCCAGCAGCTTGATGACAGGGAGCTCCTACGAGCAGTACTTC.

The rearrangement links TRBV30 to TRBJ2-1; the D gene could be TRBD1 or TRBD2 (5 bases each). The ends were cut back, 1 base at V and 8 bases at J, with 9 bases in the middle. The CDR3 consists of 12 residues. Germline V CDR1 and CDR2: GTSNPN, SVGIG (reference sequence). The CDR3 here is CAWSAQGDEQFF. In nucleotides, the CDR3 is TGTGCCTGGAGTGCCCAGGGAGATGAGCAGTTCTTC. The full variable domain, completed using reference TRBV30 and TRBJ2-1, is SQTIHQWPATLVQPVGSPLSLECTVEGTSNPNLYWYRQAAGRGLQLLFYSVGIGQISSEVPQNLSASRPQDRQFILSSKKLLLSDSGFYLCAWSAQGDEQFFGPGTRLTVL.

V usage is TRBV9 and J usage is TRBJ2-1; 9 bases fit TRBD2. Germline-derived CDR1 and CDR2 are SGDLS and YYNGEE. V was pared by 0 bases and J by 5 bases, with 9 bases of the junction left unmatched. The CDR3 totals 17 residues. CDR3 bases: TGTGCCAGCAGCGTAGGGAGTAGCGGGAGTGTCAACAATGAGCAGTTCTTC. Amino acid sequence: CASSVGSSGSVNNEQFF. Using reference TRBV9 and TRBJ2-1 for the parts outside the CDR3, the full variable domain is DSGVTQTPKHLITATGQRVTLRCSPRSGDLSVYWYQQSLDQGLQFLIQYYNGEERAKGNILERFSAQQFPDLHSELNLSSLELGDSALYFCASSVGSSGSVNNEQFFGPGTRLTVL.

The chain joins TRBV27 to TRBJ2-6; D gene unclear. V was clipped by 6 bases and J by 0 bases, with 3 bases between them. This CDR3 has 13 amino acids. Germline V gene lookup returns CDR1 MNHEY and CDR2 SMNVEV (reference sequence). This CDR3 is CASSRSGANVLTF. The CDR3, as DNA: TGTGCCAGCAGCCGCTCTGGGGCCAACGTCCTGACTTTC.

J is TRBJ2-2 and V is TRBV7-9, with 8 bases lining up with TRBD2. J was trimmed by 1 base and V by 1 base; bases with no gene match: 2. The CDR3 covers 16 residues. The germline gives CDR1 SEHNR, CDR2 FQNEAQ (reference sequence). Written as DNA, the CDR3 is TGTGCCAGCAGCTTAGGGCTAGCGGGGAACACCGGGGAGCTGTTTTTT. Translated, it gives CASSLGLAGNTGELFF.

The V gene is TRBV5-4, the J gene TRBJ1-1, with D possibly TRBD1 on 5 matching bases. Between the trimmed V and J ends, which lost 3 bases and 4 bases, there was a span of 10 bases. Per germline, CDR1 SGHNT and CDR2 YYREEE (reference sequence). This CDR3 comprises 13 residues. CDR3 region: CASSYGGGTEAFF. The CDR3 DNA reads TGTGCCAGCAGCTACGGTGGGGGCACTGAAGCTTTCTTT.

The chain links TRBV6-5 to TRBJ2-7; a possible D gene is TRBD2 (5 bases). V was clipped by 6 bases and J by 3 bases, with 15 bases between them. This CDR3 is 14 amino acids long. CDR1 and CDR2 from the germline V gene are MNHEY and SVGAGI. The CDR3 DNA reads TGTGCCAGCAGCCCGCTGGGGAGTGGCTACGAGCAGTACTTC. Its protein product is CASSPLGSGYEQYF.

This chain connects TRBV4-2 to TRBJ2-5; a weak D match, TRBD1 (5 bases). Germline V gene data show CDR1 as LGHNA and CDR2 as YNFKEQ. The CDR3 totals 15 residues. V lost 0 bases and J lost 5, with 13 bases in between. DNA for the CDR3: TGTGCCAGCAGCCAAGATGAGGCTGCAGGGGAGACCCAGTACTTC. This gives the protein CASSQDEAAGETQYF.